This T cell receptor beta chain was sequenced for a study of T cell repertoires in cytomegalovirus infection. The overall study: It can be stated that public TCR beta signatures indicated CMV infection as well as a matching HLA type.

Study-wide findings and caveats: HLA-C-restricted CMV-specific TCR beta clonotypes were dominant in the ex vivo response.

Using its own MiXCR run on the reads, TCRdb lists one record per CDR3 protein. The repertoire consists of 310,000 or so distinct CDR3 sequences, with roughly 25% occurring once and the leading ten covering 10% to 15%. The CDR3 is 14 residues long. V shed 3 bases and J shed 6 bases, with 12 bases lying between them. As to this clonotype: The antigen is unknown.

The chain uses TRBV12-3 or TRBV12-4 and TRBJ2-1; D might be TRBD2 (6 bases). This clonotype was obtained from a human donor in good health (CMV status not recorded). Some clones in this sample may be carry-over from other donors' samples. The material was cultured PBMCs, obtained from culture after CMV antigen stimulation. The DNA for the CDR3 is TGTGCCAGCAGTTTGGACTACCAACTCAATGAGCAGTTCTTC. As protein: CASSLDYQLNEQFF.